This TCR beta chain was recovered during a study of T cells in Graves' hyperthyroidism and ophthalmopathy. Whole-study results and caveats: Separating ophthalmopathy from stable hyperthyroidism was achieved by a 13 V-J model. Median prediction lead before ophthalmopathy onset was 6.5 months with the model.

RNA transcripts served as the template for amplifying TCR beta CDR3 regions. Initially, a first-round RT-PCR of the TCR CDR3 employed the HTBI primer set. TCRdb re-analysed the multiplex PCR reads in MiXCR, keeping a single row per CDR3 protein. The sample records 300,000 to 400,000 distinct CDR3 sequences, roughly a fifth being singletons. It was considered stable Graves' hyperthyroidism when ophthalmopathy did not progress within 18 months. Diagnosis relied on clinical symptoms, serum thyroxine and TRAb, thyroid ultrasound and orbital computed tomography. This clonotype was counted many times. The antigen is not known. CDR1 is SGHNT, CDR2 YENEEA, per germline. The length of the CDR3 is 13 residues. V dropped 0 bases and J dropped 2 bases, with 3 bases sitting between them.

The specimen sequenced was blood. V gene TRBV11-3 combines with J gene TRBJ2-3; D gene uncertain. This TCR was sampled from a woman aged 50 to 60 with Graves' hyperthyroidism. Written as DNA, the CDR3 is TGTGCCAGCAGCTTAGAACACACAGATACGCAGTATTTT. Translated, it gives CASSLEHTDTQYF.